This is a list of T cell receptor beta chains from one sample in a study of siplizumab effects on memory and regulatory T cells. Profiling relied on immunoSEQ multiplex PCR, and the TCRdb table lists in-frame clones only, not all of them. The table shows tens of thousands of clones, with about 89% occurring only once. The sequencing sample was made of CD8+ T cells sorted from blood. Every receptor here comes from a human donor in good health. The CDR3 runs from the conserved cysteine through the conserved F or W. The D gene is left open where the match is weak. The size field is filled for only some rows; it gives once, few, many or a size class.

TRBJ2-3 17 TRBV5-4 . TRBD2 TGTGCCAGCAGCTTGGGGGCTAGCGGGAGTTTTGAAGATACGCAGTATTTT CASSLGASGSFEDTQYF
TRBJ1-3 13 TRBV19 . . TGTGCCAGTAGTACCCCTCCCGGAAACACCATATATTTT CASSTPPGNTIYF
TRBJ2-5 15 TRBV25-1 . . TGTGCCAGCAGTGAATTTTGGGGGCAGGAGGAGACCCAGTACTTC CASSEFWGQEETQYF
TRBJ2-7 13 TRBV5-1 once . TGCGCCAGTTCAGGGGGGAGACCCTACGAGCAGTACTTC CASSGGRPYEQYF
TRBJ2-1 13 TRBV6-5 . TRBD2 TGTGCCAGCAAGAACAGCGGGGGAAATGAGCAGTTCTTC CASKNSGGNEQFF
TRBJ2-7 16 TRBV6-5 . TRBD1 TGTGCCAGCAGTTACGACATTGGGACAGGGGGCGCCTTGCAGTACTTC CASSYDIGTGGALQYF
TRBJ2-1 16 TRBV5-1 . TRBD1 TGCGCCAGCAGGAGGTATCAGGGGGCCCCGTACAATGAGCAGTTCTTC CASRRYQGAPYNEQFF
TRBJ2-7 14 TRBV19 . TRBD1 TGTGCCAGTAGTATGCGGACAGGTTGGAACGAGCAGTACTTC CASSMRTGWNEQYF
TRBJ2-7 14 TRBV6-4 . TRBD2 TGTGCCAGCAGTGACGTAGCGGGGGGCTACGAGCAGTACTTC CASSDVAGGYEQYF
TRBJ1-1 15 TRBV2 . . TGTGCCAGCAGTGGGGACACCGAAATGAACACTGAAGCTTTCTTT CASSGDTEMNTEAFF
TRBJ2-1 13 TRBV9 . . TGTGCCAGCAGCCCAAGCTCCTACAATGAGCAGTTCTTC CASSPSSYNEQFF
TRBJ2-7 13 TRBV2 . . TGTGCCAGCAGTTTCGGTGGGGCCTACGAGCAGTACTTC CASSFGGAYEQYF
TRBJ2-7 14 TRBV19 . TRBD2 TGTGCCAGTAGTATGGAGTGGGGGGGGAACGAGCAGTACTTC CASSMEWGGNEQYF
TRBJ2-5 13 TRBV13 medium-sized . TGTGCCAGCAGCTTAAACGGAGAAGAGACCCAGTACTTC CASSLNGEETQYF
TRBJ2-7 16 TRBV6-6 . . TGTGCCAGCAGTTACTTTCCCCGTCCAGGGGCCTACGAGCAGTACTTC CASSYFPRPGAYEQYF
TRBJ2-7 13 TRBV27 . . TGTGCCAGCAGTTTACGGGGGCCCTACGAGCAGTACTTC CASSLRGPYEQYF
TRBJ1-2 15 TRBV27 . TRBD1 TGTGCCAGCAGTCTTCGACAGGGGATACACTATGGCTACACCTTC CASSLRQGIHYGYTF
TRBJ1-1 15 TRBV7-9 . TRBD1 TGTGCCAGCAGCTCAAAACTCGGGACAGGGCCTGAAGCTTTCTTT CASSSKLGTGPEAFF
TRBJ2-2 15 TRBV6-6 once . TGTGCCAGCAGTCCCAGACAAGCGAACACCGGGGAGCTGTTTTTT CASSPRQANTGELFF
TRBJ2-1 15 TRBV7-2 . TRBD2 TGTGCCAGCAGGTCATCTAGCGGGGGGGGCGATGAGCAGTTCTTC CASRSSSGGGDEQFF
TRBJ2-1 14 TRBV9 . TRBD2 TGTGCCAGCAGCACGCGGGAGGTCTACAATGAGCAGTTCTTC CASSTREVYNEQFF
TRBJ1-4 11 TRBV27 . . TGTGCCAGCAGTTTGGGGGAAAAACTGTTTTTT CASSLGEKLFF
TRBJ1-2 17 TRBV27 . TRBD1 TGTGCCAGCAGAACAATGGGAGGGACAGTCTTTAACTATGGCTACACCTTC CASRTMGGTVFNYGYTF
TRBJ1-2 14 TRBV9 . . TGTGCCAGCAGCCCACCGACGGATCCGGGTGGCTACACCTTC CASSPPTDPGGYTF
TRBJ1-5 13 TRBV5-6 . . TGTGCCAGCAGCTTTGGGGTATCCAGCATACAGCATTTT CASSFGVSSIQHF
TRBJ1-1 13 TRBV10-1 . . TGCGCCAGCAGACTTCAGGCGGACACTGAAGCTTTCTTT CASRLQADTEAFF
TRBJ2-2 14 TRBV19 few . TGTGCCAGTAGTATGGCCGGGGAACACGGGGAGCTGTTTTTT CASSMAGEHGELFF
TRBJ2-1 17 TRBV19 . TRBD1 TGTGCCAGTAGTATCGGTTTGGGACAGTGGGTAAACAATGAGCAGTTCTTC CASSIGLGQWVNNEQFF
TRBJ2-1 15 TRBV19 . TRBD2 TGTGCCAGTAGTATACCGGGAGGCTCCTACAATGAGCAGTTCTTC CASSIPGGSYNEQFF
TRBJ2-7 14 TRBV2 once . TGTGCCAGCTGCACGGGCGGGATTAAAGACGAGCAGTACTTC CASCTGGIKDEQYF
TRBJ2-7 13 TRBV6-5 . . TGTGCCAGCAGCATAGACGAGACCTACGAGCAGTACTTC CASSIDETYEQYF
TRBJ1-5 14 TRBV7-9 . . TGTGCCAGCAGTCTCGGACAGCCCAATCAGCCCCAGCATTTT CASSLGQPNQPQHF
TRBJ1-1 11 TRBV6-5 . . TGTGCCAGCAGGGAGAACACTGAAGCTTTCTTT CASRENTEAFF
TRBJ1-5 15 TRBV7-8 . TRBD1 TGTGCCAGCAGCTTACGGACAGGGATAGATCAGCCCCAGCATTTT CASSLRTGIDQPQHF
TRBJ2-3 14 TRBV5-4 . . TGTGCCAGCTCCTCTCGGGGGTCATTAAATACGCAGTATTTT CASSSRGSLNTQYF
TRBJ2-1 17 TRBV7-9 . . TGTGCCAGCAGCTTAGGATATTTGGGCCCAAGGGGCAATGAGCAGTTCTTC CASSLGYLGPRGNEQFF
TRBJ2-4 15 TRBV5-1 . TRBD1 TGCGCCAGCAGCTCCATTTCTACAGGGGGCAACATTCAGTACTTC CASSSISTGGNIQYF
TRBJ2-7 12 TRBV5-5 . . TGTGCCAGCAGCACGGACAGTCTGGAGCAGTACTTC CASSTDSLEQYF
TRBJ1-2 15 TRBV27 . . TGTGCCAGCAGTTTTAATGGGCAGCCAGAGGATGGCTACACCTTC CASSFNGQPEDGYTF
TRBJ1-5 13 TRBV5-6 . . TGTGCCAGCAGTTCAGGGGTTTATCAGCCCCAGCATTTT CASSSGVYQPQHF
TRBJ2-3 16 TRBV19 . . TGTGCCAGTAGTGCCCCCCGAGGGGGGTACACAGATACGCAGTATTTT CASSAPRGGYTDTQYF
TRBJ1-2 15 TRBV5-4 . . TGTGCCAGCAGCCTCGGACGGAACCCTAACTATGGCTACACCTTC CASSLGRNPNYGYTF
TRBJ1-5 21 TRBV6-1 . . TGTGCCAGCAGTGAAGCGCTTCAGGTTCCCTATGTCACAGTTCGCAATCAGCCCCAGCATTTT CASSEALQVPYVTVRNQPQHF
TRBJ2-3 12 TRBV29-1 . TRBD1 TGCATTACAGGGGTGGGGACGGATACGCAGTATTTT CITGVGTDTQYF
TRBJ1-1 16 TRBV9 . . TGTGCCAGCAGTTCAGTTTTTGGGGCGTTGAACACTGAAGCTTTCTTT CASSSVFGALNTEAFF
TRBJ2-3 15 TRBV27 once . TGTGCCAGCAGTTTATTGATTGGTGAAGGGGAAACGCAGTATTTT CASSLLIGEGETQYF
TRBJ1-5 13 TRBV7-8 . . TGTGCCATTTCGGACAGAAGCAATCAGCCCCAGCATTTT CAISDRSNQPQHF
TRBJ1-1 15 TRBV4-1 . TRBD1 TGCGCCAGCAGCCAACTAACAGGGGAGTACACTGAAGCTTTCTTT CASSQLTGEYTEAFF
TRBJ1-3 13 TRBV9 . . TGTGCCAGCAGCGGCAGGGAGGGAAACACCATATATTTT CASSGREGNTIYF
TRBJ1-1 14 TRBV19 . . TGTGCCAGTAGTATAGGCGCGGGGTACACTGAAGCTTTCTTT CASSIGAGYTEAFF
TRBJ2-7 15 TRBV27 . TRBD2 TGTGCCAGCAGTTTGGGACTAGCGGGAATCTACGAGCAGTACTTC CASSLGLAGIYEQYF
TRBJ2-7 14 TRBV2 . . TGTGCCAGCAGTGAGGCGGGACAGTATGACGAGCAGTACTTC CASSEAGQYDEQYF
TRBJ2-5 17 TRBV7-6 . TRBD2 TGTGCCAGCAGCATAGGATTGAGGCGGGGGGCGCAAGAGACCCAGTACTTC CASSIGLRRGAQETQYF
TRBJ2-7 15 TRBV27 . . TGTGCCAGCAGTTTATCGGGGGGGCAGGCCTACGAGCAGTACTTC CASSLSGGQAYEQYF
TRBJ2-1 16 TRBV4-1 . . TGCGCCAGCAGCCAAGGTATTAGTGGGAAGGACCATGAGCAGTTCTTC CASSQGISGKDHEQFF